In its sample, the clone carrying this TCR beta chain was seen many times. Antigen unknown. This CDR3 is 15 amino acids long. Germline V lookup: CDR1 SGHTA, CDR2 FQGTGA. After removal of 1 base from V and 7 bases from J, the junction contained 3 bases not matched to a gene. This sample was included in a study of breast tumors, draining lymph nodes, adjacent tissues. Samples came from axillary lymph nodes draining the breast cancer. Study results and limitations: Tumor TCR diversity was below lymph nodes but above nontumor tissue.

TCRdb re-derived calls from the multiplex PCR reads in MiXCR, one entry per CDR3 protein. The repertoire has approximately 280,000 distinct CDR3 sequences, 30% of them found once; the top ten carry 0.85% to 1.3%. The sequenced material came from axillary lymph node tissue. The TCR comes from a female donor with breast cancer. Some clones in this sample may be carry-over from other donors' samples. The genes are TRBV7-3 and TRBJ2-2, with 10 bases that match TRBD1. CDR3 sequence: CASSLSGTGVGELFF. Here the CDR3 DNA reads TGTGCCAGCAGCTTAAGTGGGACAGGGGTCGGGGAGCTGTTTTTT.